These 9 T cell receptor beta chains originate from one sample sequenced in a study of T cells in Graves' hyperthyroidism and ophthalmopathy. RNA transcripts were the template for amplifying TCR beta CDR3 regions. The HTBI set primed first-round TCR CDR3 RT-PCR. One entry per CDR3 protein results from TCRdb running MiXCR on the multiplex PCR reads. The repertoire holds fewer than 900,000 distinct CDR3 sequences, with around 15% as singletons. Material for sequencing was blood. All receptors come from a man between 18 and 35 years old with Graves' hyperthyroidism.

This clonotype was detected many times. The chain uses TRBV5-1 and TRBJ2-2; D could derive from TRBD1 or TRBD2 (5 bases each). Germline V gene lookup returns CDR1 SGHRS and CDR2 YFSETQ. The CDR3 spans 14 residues. Trimming left V 4 bases short and J 7 bases short, with 14 bases between. CDR3 residues: CASSGGRGNGELFF. Here the CDR3 DNA reads TGCGCCAGCAGCGGGGGACGGGGCAACGGGGAGCTGTTTTTT.

The chain joins TRBV28 to TRBJ2-2; 8 bases are a match to TRBD2. The CDR3 has 19 amino acids. The V gene's germline CDR1 is MDHEN and CDR2 SYDVKM. The trim removed 0 bases at V and 7 bases at J, leaving 16 bases unmatched. The CDR3 nucleotides are TGTGCCAGCAGTTTATGGGGCCCCCAAACGGGAGGGGGAGACGGGGAGCTGTTTTTT. It encodes CASSLWGPQTGGGDGELFF.

This clonotype was seen more than once but under ten times. The V gene is TRBV11-3, the J gene TRBJ2-1, with D perhaps being TRBD1 or TRBD2 (5 bases each). The CDR3 runs to 12 residues. V was trimmed by 10 bases and J by 10 bases, leaving 17 bases between them. The germline CDR1 and CDR2 sequences are SGHNT and YENEEA. CDR3 residues: CATTSGAEEQFF. CDR3 DNA sequence: TGTGCCACTACCTCCGGGGCGGAGGAGCAGTTCTTC.

The chain links TRBV27 to TRBJ2-7, with TRBD2 identical over 7 bases. CDR1 and CDR2 from the germline V gene are MNHEY and SMNVEV (reference sequence). The CDR3 sequence is 16 residues long. The ends lost 5 bases at V and 4 bases at J; junction bases unmatched: 14. The CDR3 DNA reads as TGTGCCAGCAGTGAGTCGACGGCGGGAGTTTCGTACGAGCAGTACTTC. Translated, it gives CASSESTAGVSYEQYF.

This clonotype was observed at least ten times. The chain uses TRBV12-3 or TRBV12-4 and TRBJ2-5, with D hard to call. The CDR3 loop spans 11 amino acids. Trimming stripped 7 bases from V and 5 bases from J, with 8 bases between. CDR3 protein: CASKLSETQYF. In DNA, the CDR3 is TGTGCCAGCAAGTTGTCGGAGACCCAGTACTTC.

This clonotype was counted ten times or more. The J gene is TRBJ2-1, the V gene TRBV7-3; 10 positions match TRBD2. The CDR3 totals 16 residues. With 3 bases clipped from V and 7 bases from J, the junction kept 9 bases outside the gene matches. CDR1 is SGHTA and CDR2 is FQGTGA in the germline V gene. Written as DNA, the CDR3 is TGTGCCAGCAGCTTCCTTGGAGTGACTAGCGGGAATGAGCAGTTCTTC. Its translation is CASSFLGVTSGNEQFF.

This clonotype has ten or more counts. This chain joins TRBV20-1 and TRBJ2-7; D may match TRBD1 or TRBD2 (5 bases each). The CDR3 consists of 13 residues. The V end lost 2 bases, the J end lost 5 bases, and 13 bases lay between the germline ends. Per germline, CDR1 DFQATT and CDR2 SNEGSKA (reference sequence). The DNA for the CDR3 is TGCAGTGCTAGACGTGGGACCAAAGACGAGCAGTACTTC. It translates to CSARRGTKDEQYF.

The chain links TRBV25-1 to TRBJ1-5; maybe TRBD1 (6 bases). Trimming shortened V by 1 base and J by 1 base, and 8 bases separated the two germline ends. The germline V gene has CDR1 MGHDK and CDR2 SYGVNS. The CDR3 runs to 15 residues. The CDR3 DNA reads as TGTGCCAGCAGTGAATGGGGGGGCAGCAATCAGCCCCAGCATTTT. Its protein is CASSEWGGSNQPQHF.

V is TRBV20-1 and J is TRBJ1-2, with D possibly being TRBD1 (5 bases). Trimming cost V 6 bases and J 0 bases, with 11 bases left between them. The CDR3 is 13 residues long. Germline assignment: CDR1 DFQATT and CDR2 SNEGSKA (reference sequence). The CDR3 DNA is TGCAGTGCGGGGGAGCGAGCTAACTATGGCTACACCTTC. It encodes CSAGERANYGYTF.